This is a list of T cell receptor beta chains from one sample in a study of CD8 T cells in ankylosing spondylitis. TCRdb redid the calling of the 5' RACE reads with MiXCR, one entry per CDR3 protein. The sample contains some 340,000 distinct CDR3 sequences, about 14% of which appear only once. The specimen sequenced was blood, either unsorted or a sorted T cell fraction (not recorded which). These receptors were taken from a male donor with ankylosing spondylitis or in good health (not recorded which). Both conserved end residues are trimmed from each CDR3.

>TRBV10-3
AIKKDRSSGNTIY
>TRBV12-3/TRBV12-4
ASPAGPITDTQY
>TRBV15
ATSRPTGGLEKLF
>TRBV11-3
ASSLVWGVYEQY
>TRBV5-1
ASSSLLGETQY
>TRBV7-2
ASSFQGVSDTQY
>TRBV20-1
RVIAGVMGNEQF
>TRBV5-1
ASSPPIAGAGELF
>TRBV14
ASSLRPPRQETQY
>TRBV5-1
ASSASWDNEQF
>TRBV6-2/TRBV6-3
ASARGGSKNIQY
>TRBV2
ASSAGQHSNQPQH
>TRBV5-5
ASSLWPGTDTQY
>TRBV2
ASSEGAAGGTDTQY
>TRBV12-3/TRBV12-4
ASSFAQAGEKLF
>TRBV12-3/TRBV12-4
ASSLRGINYGYT
>TRBV12-3/TRBV12-4
ASSRDPGGANTEAF
>TRBV5-1
ASSLGLAGGSLYNEQF
>TRBV7-9
ASSLGTANNEQF
>TRBV20-1
SARDTGRTGELF
>TRBV4-1
ASSHPDRNTEAF
>TRBV29-1
SVEWEGALEQF
>TRBV5-1
ASRLAGGPGTDTQY
>TRBV20-1
SAPPTGGYGYEQY
>TRBV12-3/TRBV12-4
ASKFVGSGNTIY
>TRBV9
ASSVDTTSMSEQF
>TRBV7-2
ASSLASSFSEQF
>TRBV2
ATNRVLNSPLH
>TRBV4-1
ASSPLGLGSTDTQY
>TRBV12-3/TRBV12-4
ASSLALGGGRGEAF
>TRBV11-2
ASSWPVGFGGSTDTQY
>TRBV27
GSSSQSVPYEQY
>TRBV5-1
ASGPQVNTEAF
>TRBV3-1
ASSFSSGQSQETQY
>TRBV12-3/TRBV12-4
ASSLTGGEEQY